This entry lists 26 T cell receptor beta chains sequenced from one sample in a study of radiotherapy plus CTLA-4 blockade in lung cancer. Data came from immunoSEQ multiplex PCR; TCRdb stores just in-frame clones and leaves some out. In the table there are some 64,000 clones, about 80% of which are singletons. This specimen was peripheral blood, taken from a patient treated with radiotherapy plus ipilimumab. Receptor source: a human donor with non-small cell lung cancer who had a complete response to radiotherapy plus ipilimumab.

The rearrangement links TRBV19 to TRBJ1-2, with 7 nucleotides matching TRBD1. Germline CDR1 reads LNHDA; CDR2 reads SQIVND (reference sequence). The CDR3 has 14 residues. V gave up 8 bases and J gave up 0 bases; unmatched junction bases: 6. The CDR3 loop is CASSQGTANYGYTF. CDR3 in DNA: TGTGCCAGTTCTCAGGGGACAGCTAACTATGGCTACACCTTC.

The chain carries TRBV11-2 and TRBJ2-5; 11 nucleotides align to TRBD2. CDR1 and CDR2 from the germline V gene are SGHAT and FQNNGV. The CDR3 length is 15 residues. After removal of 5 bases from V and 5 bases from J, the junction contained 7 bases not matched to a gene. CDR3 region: CASSQTWTSGETQYF. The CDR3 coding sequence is TGTGCCAGCAGCCAGACCTGGACTAGCGGGGAGACCCAGTACTTC.

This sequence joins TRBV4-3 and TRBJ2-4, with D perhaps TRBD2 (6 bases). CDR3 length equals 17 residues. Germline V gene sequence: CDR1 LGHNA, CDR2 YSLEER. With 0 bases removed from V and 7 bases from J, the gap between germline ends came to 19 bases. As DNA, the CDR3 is TGCGCCAGCAGCCAAGATGGCGGGGTAGGCCTGAGGAACATTCAGTACTTC. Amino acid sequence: CASSQDGGVGLRNIQYF.

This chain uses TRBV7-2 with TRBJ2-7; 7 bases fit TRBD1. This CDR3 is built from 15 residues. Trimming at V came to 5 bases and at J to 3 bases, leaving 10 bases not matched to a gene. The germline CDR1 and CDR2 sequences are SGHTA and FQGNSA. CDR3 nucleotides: TGTGCCAGCAGCCGGACGGGGACAGCAGTCTACGAGCAGTACTTC. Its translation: CASSRTGTAVYEQYF.

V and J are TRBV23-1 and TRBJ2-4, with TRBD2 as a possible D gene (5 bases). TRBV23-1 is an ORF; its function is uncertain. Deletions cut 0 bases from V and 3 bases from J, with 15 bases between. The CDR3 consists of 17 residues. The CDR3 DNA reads TGCGCCAGCAGTCAATCGACAACGGGATCCCGCAAAAACATTCAGTACTTC. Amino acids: CASSQSTTGSRKNIQYF.

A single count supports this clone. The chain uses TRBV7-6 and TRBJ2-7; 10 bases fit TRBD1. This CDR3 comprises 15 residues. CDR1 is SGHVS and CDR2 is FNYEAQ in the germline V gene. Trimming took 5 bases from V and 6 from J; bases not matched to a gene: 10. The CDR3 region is CASSPLTGTGVEQYF. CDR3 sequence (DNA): TGTGCCAGCAGCCCTTTAACCGGGACAGGGGTCGAGCAGTACTTC.

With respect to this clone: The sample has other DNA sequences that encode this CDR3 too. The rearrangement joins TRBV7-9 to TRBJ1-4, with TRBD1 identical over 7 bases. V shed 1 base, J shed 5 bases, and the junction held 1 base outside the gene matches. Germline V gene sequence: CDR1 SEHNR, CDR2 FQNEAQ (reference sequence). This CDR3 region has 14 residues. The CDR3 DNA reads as TGTGCCAGCAGCTTAGGACAGGGAAATGAAAAACTGTTTTTT. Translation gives CASSLGQGNEKLFF.

The CDR3 here is CASSPRDREARSEKLFF. The CDR3 DNA reads as TGTGCCAGCAGCCCCCGGGACAGGGAAGCGAGGAGTGAAAAACTGTTTTTT. The chain couples TRBV9 to TRBJ1-4; 9 nucleotides align to TRBD1. The germline gives CDR1 SGDLS, CDR2 YYNGEE. This CDR3 has 17 amino acids. With V trimmed by 4 bases and J by 7 bases, 14 bases remained unmatched. The full variable domain, in which reference TRBV9 and TRBJ1-4 provide the parts outside the CDR3, is DSGVTQTPKHLITATGQRVTLRCSPRSGDLSVYWYQQSLDQGLQFLIQYYNGEERAKGNILERFSAQQFPDLHSELNLSSLELGDSALYFCASSPRDREARSEKLFFGSGTQLSVL.

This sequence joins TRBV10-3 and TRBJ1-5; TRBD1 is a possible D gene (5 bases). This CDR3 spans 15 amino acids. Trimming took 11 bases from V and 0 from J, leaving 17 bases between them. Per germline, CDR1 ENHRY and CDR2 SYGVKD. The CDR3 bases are TGTGCCTCCCATATGGGGCAGGATAGCAATCAGCCCCAGCATTTT. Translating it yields CASHMGQDSNQPQHF.

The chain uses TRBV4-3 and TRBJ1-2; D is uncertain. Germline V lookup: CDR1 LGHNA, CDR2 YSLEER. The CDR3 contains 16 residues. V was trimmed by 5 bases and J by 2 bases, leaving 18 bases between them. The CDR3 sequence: CASSVVGGSRNYGYTF. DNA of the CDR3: TGCGCCAGCAGCGTAGTTGGAGGTTCTCGAAACTATGGCTACACCTTC.

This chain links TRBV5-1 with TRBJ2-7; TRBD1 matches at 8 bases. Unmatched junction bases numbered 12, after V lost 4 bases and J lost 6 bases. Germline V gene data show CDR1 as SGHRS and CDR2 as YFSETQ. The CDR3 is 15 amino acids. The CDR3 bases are TGCGCCAGCAGCCCAAGATCGGACAGGGTAGGCGAGCAGTACTTC. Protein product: CASSPRSDRVGEQYF.

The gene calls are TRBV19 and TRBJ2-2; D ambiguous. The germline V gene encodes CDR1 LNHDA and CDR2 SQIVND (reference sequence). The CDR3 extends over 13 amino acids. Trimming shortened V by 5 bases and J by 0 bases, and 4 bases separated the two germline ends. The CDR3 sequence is CASSVPNTGELFF. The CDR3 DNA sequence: TGTGCCAGTAGTGTCCCGAACACCGGGGAGCTGTTTTTT.

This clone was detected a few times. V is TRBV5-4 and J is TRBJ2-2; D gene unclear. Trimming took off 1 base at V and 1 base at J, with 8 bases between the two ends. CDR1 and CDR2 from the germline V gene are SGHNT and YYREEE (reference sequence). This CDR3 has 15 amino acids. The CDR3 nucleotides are TGTGCCAGCAGCTTGAACAGTATGAACACCGGGGAGCTGTTTTTT. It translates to CASSLNSMNTGELFF.

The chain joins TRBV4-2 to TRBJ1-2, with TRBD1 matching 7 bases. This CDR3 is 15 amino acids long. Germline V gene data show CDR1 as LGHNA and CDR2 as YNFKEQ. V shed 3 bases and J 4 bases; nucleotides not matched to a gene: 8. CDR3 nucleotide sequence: TGTGCCAGCAGCCAGACGACAGGGATCCTCTATGGCTACACCTTC. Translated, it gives CASSQTTGILYGYTF.

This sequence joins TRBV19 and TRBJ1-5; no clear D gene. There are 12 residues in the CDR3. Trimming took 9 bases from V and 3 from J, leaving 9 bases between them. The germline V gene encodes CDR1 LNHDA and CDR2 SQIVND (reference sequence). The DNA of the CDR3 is TGTGCCAGCAGGCCCAACAATCAGCCCCAGCATTTT. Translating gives CASRPNNQPQHF.

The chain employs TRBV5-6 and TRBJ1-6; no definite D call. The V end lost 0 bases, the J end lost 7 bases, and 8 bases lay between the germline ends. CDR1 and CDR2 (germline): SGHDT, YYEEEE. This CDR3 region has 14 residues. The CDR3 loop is CASSLAVANSPLHF. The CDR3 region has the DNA TGTGCCAGCAGCTTGGCTGTTGCCAATTCACCCCTCCACTTT.

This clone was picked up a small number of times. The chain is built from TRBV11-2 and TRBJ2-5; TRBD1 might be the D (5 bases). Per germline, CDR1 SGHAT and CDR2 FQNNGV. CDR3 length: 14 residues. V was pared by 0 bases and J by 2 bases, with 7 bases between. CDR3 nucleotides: TGTGCCAGCAGCTTAGAAAGGGGTCAAGAGACCCAGTACTTC. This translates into CASSLERGQETQYF.

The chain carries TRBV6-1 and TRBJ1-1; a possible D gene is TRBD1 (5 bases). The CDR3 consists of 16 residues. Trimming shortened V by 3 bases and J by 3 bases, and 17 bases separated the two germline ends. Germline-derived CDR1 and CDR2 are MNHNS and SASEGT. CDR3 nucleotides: TGTGCCAGCAGTGACAGGGTTGTAGGATATGACACTGAAGCTTTCTTT. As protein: CASSDRVVGYDTEAFF.

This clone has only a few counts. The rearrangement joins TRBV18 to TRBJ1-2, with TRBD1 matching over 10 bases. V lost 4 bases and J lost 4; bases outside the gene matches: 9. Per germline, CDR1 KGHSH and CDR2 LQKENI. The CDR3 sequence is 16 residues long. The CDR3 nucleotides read TGTGCCAGCTCACTTATGGGACAGGGGTATTCCTATGGCTACACCTTC. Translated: CASSLMGQGYSYGYTF. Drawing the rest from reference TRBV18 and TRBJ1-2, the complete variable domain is NAGVMQNPRHLVRRRGQEARLRCSPMKGHSHVYWYRQLPEEGLKFMVYLQKENIIDESGMPKERFSAEFPKEGPSILRIQQVVRGDSAAYFCASSLMGQGYSYGYTFGSGTRLTVV.

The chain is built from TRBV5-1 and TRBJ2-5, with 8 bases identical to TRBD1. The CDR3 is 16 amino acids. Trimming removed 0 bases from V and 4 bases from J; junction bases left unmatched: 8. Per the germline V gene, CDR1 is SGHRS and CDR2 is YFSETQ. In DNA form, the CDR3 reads TGCGCCAGCAGCTTGGCTTTACAGGGGGGAAGAGAGACCCAGTACTTC. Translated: CASSLALQGGRETQYF.

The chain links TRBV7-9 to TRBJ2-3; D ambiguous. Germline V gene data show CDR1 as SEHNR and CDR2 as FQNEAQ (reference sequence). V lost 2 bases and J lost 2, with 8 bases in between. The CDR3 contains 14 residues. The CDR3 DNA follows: TGTGCCAGCAGCTTATTTTTAACCACAGATACGCAGTATTTT. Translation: CASSLFLTTDTQYF.

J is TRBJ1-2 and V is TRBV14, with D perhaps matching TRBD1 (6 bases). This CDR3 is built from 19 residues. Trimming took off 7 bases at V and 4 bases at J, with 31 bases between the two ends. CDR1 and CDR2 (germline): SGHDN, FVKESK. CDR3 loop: CASTQVTGAGLLRLYGYTF. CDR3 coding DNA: TGTGCCAGCACCCAGGTCACGGGGGCGGGTCTACTCCGGCTCTATGGCTACACCTTC.

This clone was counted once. CDR3: CATIDRVVETQYF. CDR3 coding DNA: TGTGCCACCATCGACAGGGTTGTTGAGACCCAGTACTTC. J is TRBJ2-5 and V is TRBV19; 7 bases are a match to TRBD1. There are 13 residues in the CDR3. Germline values: CDR1 LNHDA, CDR2 SQIVND (reference sequence). V trimming: 10 bases; J trimming: 5 bases; junction bases outside the gene matches: 10.

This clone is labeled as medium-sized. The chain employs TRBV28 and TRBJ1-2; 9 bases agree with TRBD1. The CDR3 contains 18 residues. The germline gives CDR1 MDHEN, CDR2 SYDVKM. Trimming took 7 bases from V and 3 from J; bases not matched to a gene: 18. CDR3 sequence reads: CASTLTGDYRGPDYGYTF. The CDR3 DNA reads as TGTGCCAGCACCCTAACTGGGGATTACAGGGGGCCGGACTATGGCTACACCTTC.

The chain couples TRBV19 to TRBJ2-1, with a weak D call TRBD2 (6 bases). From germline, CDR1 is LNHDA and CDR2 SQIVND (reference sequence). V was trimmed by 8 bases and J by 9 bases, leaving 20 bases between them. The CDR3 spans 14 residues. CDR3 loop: CASAGTQSNLEQFF. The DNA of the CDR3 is TGTGCCAGTGCCGGGACTCAATCCAATCTTGAGCAGTTCTTC.

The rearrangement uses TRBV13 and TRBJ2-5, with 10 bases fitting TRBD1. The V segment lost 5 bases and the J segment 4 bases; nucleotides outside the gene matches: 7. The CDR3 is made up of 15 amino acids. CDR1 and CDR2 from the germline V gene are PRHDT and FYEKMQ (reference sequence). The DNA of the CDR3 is TGTGCCAGCAGCCCCGACAGGGGGCGCGCAGAGACCCAGTACTTC. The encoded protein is CASSPDRGRAETQYF.